These T cell receptor beta chains were read from a single sample in a study of shared clonotypes between healthy human individuals. Using immunoSEQ multiplex PCR, the repertoire was profiled, and TCRdb retains in-frame clones only, with some absent. Of roughly 1,000,000 clones in the sample, around 78% are singletons; the top ten hold 0.6% to 0.75%. The material sequenced was memory CD4+ T cells from PBMCs. Receptors originate from a man aged 18 to 35 in good health. Some clones in this sample may be carry-over from other donors' samples. Both conserved end residues are part of each CDR3. Fields, in order: V gene, CDR3 length, clone size, J gene, CDR3 protein. For some rows the clone size is stated as once, few or many, or as a class when expanded; others skip it.

TRBV9,14,.,TRBJ2-5,CASSVATAGETQYF
TRBV6-5,14,.,TRBJ2-7,CASSSPGQGYEQYF
TRBV27,14,.,TRBJ1-4,CASSFQGVNEKLFF
TRBV2,15,.,TRBJ2-6,CASTTGGSGANVLTF
TRBV2,11,.,TRBJ2-1,CASSLGDEQFF
TRBV18,16,.,TRBJ1-2,CASSLFADTANYGYTF
TRBV7-2,14,.,TRBJ2-1,CASSFSGSYNEQFF
TRBV7-9,16,once,TRBJ1-3,CASSSYQGSSGNTIYF
TRBV7-2,13,.,TRBJ1-2,CASSWGPSGGYTF
TRBV29-1,20,.,TRBJ2-1,CSAEKPAGRVPRGSYNEQFF
TRBV28,15,.,TRBJ2-3,CASSLSYYRPDTQYF
TRBV29-1,12,.,TRBJ1-1,CSVTGGDTEAFF
TRBV5-1,14,.,TRBJ2-7,CASSLDLHTYEQYF
TRBV5-4,15,.,TRBJ1-4,CASSFQGATNEKLFF
TRBV10-2,13,.,TRBJ1-2,CASSGPGSYGYTF
TRBV30,15,.,TRBJ2-1,CAWSRGLAGVNEQFF
TRBV6-5,14,.,TRBJ1-5,CASSDRASNQPKHF
TRBV5-6,16,few,TRBJ1-4,CASSLDRGLSNEKLFF
TRBV4-2,15,.,TRBJ2-5,CASSPSTGGGETQYF
TRBV2,15,.,TRBJ1-1,CASSEARGRDTEAFF
TRBV5-4,13,.,TRBJ1-2,CASTLTGAYGYTF
TRBV10-3,13,.,TRBJ1-2,CAISLEANYGYTF
TRBV7-3,16,.,TRBJ2-2,CASSRQGAMNTGELFF
TRBV6-1,12,few,TRBJ2-7,CASSEGAYEQYF
TRBV4-3,15,once,TRBJ2-1,CASSQGDTVYNEQFF
TRBV9,13,.,TRBJ2-7,CASSVDRGHEQYF
TRBV5-1,13,.,TRBJ1-2,CASSLIGEPGYTF
TRBV7-2,15,.,TRBJ1-5,CASSPETGTYQPQHF
TRBV7-2,15,.,TRBJ1-2,CASSSRASPNYGYTF
TRBV5-1,14,.,TRBJ2-3,CASSPAGNTDTQYF
TRBV9,14,once,TRBJ1-4,CASSVGNNREKLFF
TRBV18,17,.,TRBJ1-1,CASSPQMAGGDGTEAFF
TRBV6-5,13,few,TRBJ2-1,CASRSGSYNEQFF
TRBV5-1,14,.,TRBJ2-7,CASSARGPDREQYF
TRBV10-3,15,.,TRBJ2-5,CAISSGTSGLETQYF
TRBV5-4,15,.,TRBJ2-7,CASSRGGTLTYEQYF
TRBV7-2,17,.,TRBJ1-4,CASSSAGQGGVNEKLFF
TRBV7-2,15,.,TRBJ2-1,CASSFSLGDLDEQFF
TRBV30,14,.,TRBJ1-5,CAWGGGRGDQPQHF
TRBV27,16,.,TRBJ2-3,CASSQRLAGTTDTQYF
TRBV28,14,.,TRBJ2-5,CASSLQAIQETQYF